This TCR beta chain appears in the sequencing data of a study of spatial heterogeneity in lung cancer. Time point reported: sample taken at primary tumor resection. TCRdb fed the 5' RACE reads into MiXCR, producing one record per CDR3 protein. Counted here are tens of thousands of distinct CDR3 sequences, 4.5% to 7% occurring once; the ten biggest clones make up about 37%. CDR3 length equals 11 residues. The V and J ends lost 10 bases and 7 bases, in that order; junction bases with no gene match: 5. Germline V lookup: CDR1 ENHRY, CDR2 SYGVKD. Sequenced here: PBMCs, sampled at surgery. The origin of this receptor is a male donor with early-stage non-small cell lung cancer. This chain links TRBV10-3 with TRBJ2-3, with TRBD2 matching over 7 bases. Here the CDR3 reads CATLAEYTQYF. The CDR3, as DNA: TGTGCCACCCTAGCGGAGTATACGCAGTATTTT.